This T cell receptor (beta chain) appears in the sequencing data of a study of shared clonotypes between healthy human individuals. Regarding the study as a whole: Represented genetic and exposure-history diversity was restricted by having few donors. Sharing of clonotypes among donors was expected to vary with sequencing depth.

All donors were healthy HIV-negative adults lacking recent acute infections or vaccinations. Caucasian adults residing in Nashville, Tennessee made up all the donors. The V gene lost 4 bases and the J gene lost 4 bases, with 13 bases spanning the gap. Germline CDR1 and CDR2: SGHRS and YFSETQ. The CDR3 spans 14 residues. Regarding this clone: The antigen is undetermined.

Profiled with immunoSEQ multiplex PCR; TCRdb holds only in-frame clones, not every one. Found here are roughly 510,000 clones, about 75% of them singletons; the top ten hold approximately 13%. The sequencing input was PBMCs. The clonotype was recovered from a woman in her forties in good health. Some clones in this sample may be carry-over from other donors' samples. This sequence joins TRBV5-1 and TRBJ2-3; TRBD2 is a possible D gene (6 bases). The DNA of the CDR3 is TGCGCCAGCAGCCAGGGACTTGGCGCAGATACGCAGTATTTT. As protein: CASSQGLGADTQYF.